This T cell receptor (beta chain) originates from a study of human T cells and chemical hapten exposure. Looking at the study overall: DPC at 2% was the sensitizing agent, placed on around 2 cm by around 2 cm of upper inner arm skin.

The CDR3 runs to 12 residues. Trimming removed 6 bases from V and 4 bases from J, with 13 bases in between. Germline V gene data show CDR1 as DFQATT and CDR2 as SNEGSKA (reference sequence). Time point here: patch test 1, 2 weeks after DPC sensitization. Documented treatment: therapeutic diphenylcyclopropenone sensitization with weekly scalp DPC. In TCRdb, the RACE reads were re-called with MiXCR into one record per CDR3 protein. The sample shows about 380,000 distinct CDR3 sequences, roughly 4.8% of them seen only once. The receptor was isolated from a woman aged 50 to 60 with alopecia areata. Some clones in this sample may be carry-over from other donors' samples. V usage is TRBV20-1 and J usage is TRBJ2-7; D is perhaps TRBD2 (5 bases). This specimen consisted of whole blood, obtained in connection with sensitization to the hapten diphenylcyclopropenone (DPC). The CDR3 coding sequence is TGCAGTGCCCCAGCGGCCGAGTACGAGCAGTACTTC. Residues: CSAPAAEYEQYF.